This TCR beta chain was retrieved from a study of cytomegalovirus exposure and HLA in healthy donors. Overall study results and limits: Later analysis placed DRB1 highest and HLA-C lowest in TCR association rates, which differed by HLA locus.

Remarks on this clone: What it binds is unknown.

Amplification used 60 Vbeta primers and 13 Jbeta primers. Sequenced by immunoSEQ multiplex PCR; TCRdb stores in-frame clones only, minus some. The table includes around 140,000 clones, around 73% detected once. Trimming took off 7 bases at V and 9 bases at J, with 14 bases between the two ends. CDR3 length: 11 amino acids. Germline assignment: CDR1 SGHRS and CDR2 YFSETQ. Source material: PBMCs. This chain uses TRBV5-1 with TRBJ2-7; D may be TRBD2 (5 bases). The clonotype was recovered from a female donor in good health and CMV-seronegative. In nucleotides, the CDR3 is TGCGCCAGCTCCGGTTTCGAGGGGCAGTACTTC. It encodes CASSGFEGQYF.